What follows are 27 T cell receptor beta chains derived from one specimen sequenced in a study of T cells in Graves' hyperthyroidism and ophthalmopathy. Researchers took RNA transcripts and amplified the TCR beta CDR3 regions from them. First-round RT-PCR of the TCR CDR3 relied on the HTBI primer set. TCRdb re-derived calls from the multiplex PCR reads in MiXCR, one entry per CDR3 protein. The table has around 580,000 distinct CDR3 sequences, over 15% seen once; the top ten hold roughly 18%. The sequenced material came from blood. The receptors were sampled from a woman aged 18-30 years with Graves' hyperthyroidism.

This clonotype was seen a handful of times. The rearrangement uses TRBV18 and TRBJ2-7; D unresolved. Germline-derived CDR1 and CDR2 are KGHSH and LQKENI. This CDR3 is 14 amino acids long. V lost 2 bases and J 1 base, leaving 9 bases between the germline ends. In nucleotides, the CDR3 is TGTGCCAGCTCACCAAAGAGAAGTTCCTACGAGCAGTACTTC. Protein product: CASSPKRSSYEQYF.

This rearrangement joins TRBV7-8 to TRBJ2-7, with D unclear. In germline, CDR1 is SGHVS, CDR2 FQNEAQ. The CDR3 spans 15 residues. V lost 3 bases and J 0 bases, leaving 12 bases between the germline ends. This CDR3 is CASSFVSRSSYEQYF. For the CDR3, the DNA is TGTGCCAGCAGCTTTGTGAGCCGTAGCTCCTACGAGCAGTACTTC.

CDR3: CASSPHYTRDSYNEQFF. Written as DNA, the CDR3 is TGTGCCAGCAGCCCCCACTACACTAGAGACTCCTACAATGAGCAGTTCTTC. The V call is TRBV7-8, the J call TRBJ2-1; D may be TRBD2 (5 bases). CDR1 is SGHVS, CDR2 FQNEAQ, per germline. V was cut by 5 bases and J by 0 bases, with 17 bases left in between. CDR3 length: 17 residues.

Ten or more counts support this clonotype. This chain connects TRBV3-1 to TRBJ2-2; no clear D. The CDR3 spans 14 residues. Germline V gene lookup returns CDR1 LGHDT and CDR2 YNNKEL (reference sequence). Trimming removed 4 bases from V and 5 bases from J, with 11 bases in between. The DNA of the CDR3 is TGTGCCAGCAGCCTTGATGATGGTACCGGGGAGCTGTTTTTT. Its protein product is CASSLDDGTGELFF.

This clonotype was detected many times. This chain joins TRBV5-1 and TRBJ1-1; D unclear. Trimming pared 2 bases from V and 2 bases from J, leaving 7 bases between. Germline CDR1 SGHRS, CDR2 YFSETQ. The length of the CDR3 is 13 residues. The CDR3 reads CASSFIVNTEAFF. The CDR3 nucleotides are TGCGCCAGCAGCTTCATAGTCAACACTGAAGCTTTCTTT.

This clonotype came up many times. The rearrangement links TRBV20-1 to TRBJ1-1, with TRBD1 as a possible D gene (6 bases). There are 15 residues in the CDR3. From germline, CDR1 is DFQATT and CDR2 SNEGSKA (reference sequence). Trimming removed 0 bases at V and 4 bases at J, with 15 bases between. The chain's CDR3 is CSARDHREKFTEAFF. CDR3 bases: TGCAGTGCTAGAGATCACAGGGAGAAATTCACTGAAGCTTTCTTT.

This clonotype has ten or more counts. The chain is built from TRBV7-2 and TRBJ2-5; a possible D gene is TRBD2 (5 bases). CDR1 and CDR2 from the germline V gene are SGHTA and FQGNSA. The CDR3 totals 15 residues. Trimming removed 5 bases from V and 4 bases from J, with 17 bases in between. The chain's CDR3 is CASSPPLGRAETQYF. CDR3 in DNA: TGTGCCAGCAGCCCTCCTTTAGGGCGGGCAGAGACCCAGTACTTC.

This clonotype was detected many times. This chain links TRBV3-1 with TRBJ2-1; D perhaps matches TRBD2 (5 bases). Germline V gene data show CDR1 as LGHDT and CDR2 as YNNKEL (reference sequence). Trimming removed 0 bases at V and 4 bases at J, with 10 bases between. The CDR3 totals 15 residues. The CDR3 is CASSQDLAGYNEQFF. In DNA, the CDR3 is TGTGCCAGCAGCCAAGATTTGGCGGGTTACAATGAGCAGTTCTTC.

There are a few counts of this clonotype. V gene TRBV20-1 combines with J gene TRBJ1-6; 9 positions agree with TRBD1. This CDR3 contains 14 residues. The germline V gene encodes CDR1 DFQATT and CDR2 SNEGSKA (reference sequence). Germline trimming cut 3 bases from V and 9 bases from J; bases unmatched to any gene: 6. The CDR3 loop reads CSASPGQGGSPLHF. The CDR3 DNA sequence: TGCAGTGCTAGTCCGGGACAGGGCGGTTCACCCCTCCACTTT.

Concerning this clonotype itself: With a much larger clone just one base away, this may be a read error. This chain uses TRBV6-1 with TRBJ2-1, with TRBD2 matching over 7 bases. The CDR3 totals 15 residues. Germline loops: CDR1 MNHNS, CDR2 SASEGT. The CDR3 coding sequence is TGTGCCCGCAGTGAAAGGACTAGTGGGTACAATGAGCAGTTCTTC. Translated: CARSERTSGYNEQFF.

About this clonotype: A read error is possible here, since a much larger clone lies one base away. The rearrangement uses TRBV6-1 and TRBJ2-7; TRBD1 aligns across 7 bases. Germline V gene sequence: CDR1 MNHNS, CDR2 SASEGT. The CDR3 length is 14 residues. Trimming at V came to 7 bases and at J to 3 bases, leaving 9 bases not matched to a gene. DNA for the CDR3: TGTGCCAGCAAAGACACAGGGGCGGGCTACGAGCAGTACTTC. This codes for CASKDTGAGYEQYF.

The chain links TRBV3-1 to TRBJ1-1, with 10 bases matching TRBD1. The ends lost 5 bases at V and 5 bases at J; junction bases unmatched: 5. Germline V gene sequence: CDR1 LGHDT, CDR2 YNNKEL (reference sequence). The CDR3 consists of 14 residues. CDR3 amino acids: CASSDGTGVTEAFF. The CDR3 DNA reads TGTGCCAGCAGCGACGGGACAGGGGTAACTGAAGCTTTCTTT.

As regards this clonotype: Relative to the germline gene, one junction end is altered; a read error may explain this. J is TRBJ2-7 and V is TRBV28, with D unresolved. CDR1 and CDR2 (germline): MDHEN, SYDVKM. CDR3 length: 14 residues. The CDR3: CPSSESGSSYEQYF. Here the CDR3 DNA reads TGTCCCAGCAGTGAATCTGGCAGCTCCTACGAGCAGTACTTC.

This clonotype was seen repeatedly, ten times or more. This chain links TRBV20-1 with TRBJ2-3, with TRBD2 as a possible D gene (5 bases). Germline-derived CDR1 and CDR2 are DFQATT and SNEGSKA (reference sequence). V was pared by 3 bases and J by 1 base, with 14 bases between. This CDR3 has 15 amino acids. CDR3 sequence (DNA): TGCAGTGCTAGCGGGGTAGCCAGCGGCACAGATACGCAGTATTTT. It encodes CSASGVASGTDTQYF.

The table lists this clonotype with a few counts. CDR3 sequence (DNA): TGTGCCAGCAGAAATACAGGGAGCTGGACTGAAGCTTTCTTT. Residues: CASRNTGSWTEAFF. J is TRBJ1-1 and V is TRBV28; possible D gene TRBD1, 6 bases. The CDR3 consists of 14 residues. Trimming removed 6 bases at V and 5 bases at J, with 16 bases between. The germline V gene has CDR1 MDHEN and CDR2 SYDVKM.

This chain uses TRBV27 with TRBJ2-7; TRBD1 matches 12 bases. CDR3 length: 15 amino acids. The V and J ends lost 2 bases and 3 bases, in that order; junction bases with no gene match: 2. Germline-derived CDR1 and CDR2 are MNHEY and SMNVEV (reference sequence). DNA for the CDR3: TGTGCCAGCAGTTTAGGGACAGGGGGCTACTACGAGCAGTACTTC. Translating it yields CASSLGTGGYYEQYF.

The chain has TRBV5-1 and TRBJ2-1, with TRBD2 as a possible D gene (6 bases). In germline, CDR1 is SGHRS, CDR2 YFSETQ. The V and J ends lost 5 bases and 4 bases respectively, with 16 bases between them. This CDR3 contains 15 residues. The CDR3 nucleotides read TGCGCCAGCAGATCGGGACTCAAAGAGTACAATGAGCAGTTCTTC. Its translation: CASRSGLKEYNEQFF.

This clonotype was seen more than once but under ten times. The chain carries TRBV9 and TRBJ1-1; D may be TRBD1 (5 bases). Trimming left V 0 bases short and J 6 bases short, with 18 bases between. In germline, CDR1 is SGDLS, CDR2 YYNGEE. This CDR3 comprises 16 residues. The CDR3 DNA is TGTGCCAGCAGCGTAGCTCAGGGAGGAGGGTGGTCTGAAGCTTTCTTT. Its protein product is CASSVAQGGGWSEAFF.

CDR3 region: CASSPLTRKETQYF. The CDR3 DNA sequence: TGTGCCAGCAGCCCTCTAACTAGAAAGGAGACCCAGTACTTC. V usage is TRBV7-9 and J usage is TRBJ2-5; possible D gene TRBD2, 5 bases. The V gene lost 5 bases and the J gene lost 5 bases, with 15 bases spanning the gap. Germline V gene data show CDR1 as SEHNR and CDR2 as FQNEAQ (reference sequence). There are 14 residues in the CDR3.

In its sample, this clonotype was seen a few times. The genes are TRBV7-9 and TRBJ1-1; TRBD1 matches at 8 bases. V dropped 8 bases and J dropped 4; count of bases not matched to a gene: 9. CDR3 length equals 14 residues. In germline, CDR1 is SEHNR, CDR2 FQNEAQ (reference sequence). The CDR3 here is CASPGGTGGTEAFF. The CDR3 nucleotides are TGTGCCAGCCCAGGCGGAACAGGGGGCACTGAAGCTTTCTTT.

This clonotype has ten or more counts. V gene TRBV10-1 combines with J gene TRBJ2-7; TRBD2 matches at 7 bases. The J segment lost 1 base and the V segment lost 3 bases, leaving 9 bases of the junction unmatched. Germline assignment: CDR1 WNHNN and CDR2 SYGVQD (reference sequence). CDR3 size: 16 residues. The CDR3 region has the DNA TGCGCCAGCAGTGATTTCGAGCGGGATTTATCCTACGAGCAGTACTTC. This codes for CASSDFERDLSYEQYF.

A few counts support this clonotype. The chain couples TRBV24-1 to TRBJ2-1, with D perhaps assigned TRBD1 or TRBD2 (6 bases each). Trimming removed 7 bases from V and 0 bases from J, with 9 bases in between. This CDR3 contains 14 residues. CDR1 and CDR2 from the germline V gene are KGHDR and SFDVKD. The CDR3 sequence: CATSGGGSYNEQFF. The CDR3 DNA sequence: TGTGCCACCAGCGGAGGGGGCTCCTACAATGAGCAGTTCTTC.

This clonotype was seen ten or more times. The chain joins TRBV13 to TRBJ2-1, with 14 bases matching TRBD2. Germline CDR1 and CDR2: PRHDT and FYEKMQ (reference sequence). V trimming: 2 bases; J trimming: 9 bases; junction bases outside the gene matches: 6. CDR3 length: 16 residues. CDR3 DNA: TGTGCCAGCAGCTTAAAGGGACTAGCGGGAGCGCGTGAGCAGTTCTTC. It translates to CASSLKGLAGAREQFF.

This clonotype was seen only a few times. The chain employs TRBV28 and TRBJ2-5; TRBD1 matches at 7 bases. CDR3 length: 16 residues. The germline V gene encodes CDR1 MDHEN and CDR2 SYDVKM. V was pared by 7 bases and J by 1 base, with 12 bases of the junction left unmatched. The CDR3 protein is CASTPPGTDTQETQYF. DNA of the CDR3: TGTGCCAGCACGCCACCCGGGACAGATACCCAAGAGACCCAGTACTTC.

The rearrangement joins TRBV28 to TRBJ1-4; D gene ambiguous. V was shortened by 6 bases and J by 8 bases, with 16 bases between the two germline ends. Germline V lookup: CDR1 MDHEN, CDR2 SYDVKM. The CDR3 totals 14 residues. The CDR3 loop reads CASSLNPLREKLFF. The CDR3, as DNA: TGTGCCAGCAGCCTGAATCCGTTGAGGGAAAAACTGTTTTTT.

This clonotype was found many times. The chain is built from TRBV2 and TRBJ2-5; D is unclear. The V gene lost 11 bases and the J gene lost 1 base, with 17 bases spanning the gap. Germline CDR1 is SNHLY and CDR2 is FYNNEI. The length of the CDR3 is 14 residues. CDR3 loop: CASRQALRQETQYF. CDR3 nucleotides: TGTGCCTCCAGACAAGCGCTTCGCCAAGAGACCCAGTACTTC.

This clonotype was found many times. CDR3 sequence reads: CSASAGWRETQYF. For the CDR3, the DNA is TGCAGTGCTAGTGCAGGGTGGCGAGAGACCCAGTACTTC. V is TRBV20-1 and J is TRBJ2-5; D might be TRBD1 (5 bases). Germline CDR1 and CDR2: DFQATT and SNEGSKA (reference sequence). The CDR3 is 13 residues long. V lost 3 bases to trimming and J lost 4 bases, with 12 bases between them.